Each of the 8 T cell receptor beta chains below was sequenced from the same sample in a study of blood T cell repertoires in COVID-19. Clones were read by immunoSEQ multiplex PCR, and TCRdb kept only the in-frame ones, dropping some. The sample lists about 310,000 clones, 89% occurring once. Sequencing input: PBMCs or T cells enriched from blood (not recorded which). Receptors were obtained from a man aged 55 to 70 who had recovered from COVID-19.

This clone was detected only once. This chain uses TRBV5-1 with TRBJ2-3; 14 bases are shared with TRBD2. Trimming removed 5 bases from V and 5 bases from J; junction bases left unmatched: 13. The CDR3 extends over 18 amino acids. CDR1 is SGHRS and CDR2 is YFSETQ in the germline V gene. CDR3 bases: TGCGCCAGCAGTTTCGGAATCGGGACTAGCGGGAGACAAGATACGCAGTATTTT. Its protein is CASSFGIGTSGRQDTQYF.

Worth noting for this clone: It is unclear where the CDR3 begins or ends on the DNA, so no DNA is shown, and the CDR3 is as TCRdb lists it. The chain uses TRBV28 and TRBJ1-2; TRBD1 is taken as the D call from the table, unchecked against the DNA. The CDR3 contains 14 residues when both ends are counted. Germline values: CDR1 MDHEN, CDR2 SYDVKM. CDR3 region: CASSLPRVGRGNTF.

This clone was observed a single time. The J gene is TRBJ1-5, the V gene TRBV25-1; no firm D call. The CDR3 loop spans 13 amino acids. Germline V lookup: CDR1 MGHDK, CDR2 SYGVNS. Trimming removed 4 bases from V and 7 bases from J, with 11 bases in between. For the CDR3, the DNA is TGTGCCAGCAGTGCGGCGGGCGAACAGCCCCAGCATTTT. It yields the protein CASSAAGEQPQHF.

V is TRBV5-1 and J is TRBJ1-6; tentatively, D is TRBD1 (5 bases). CDR3 length: 15 amino acids. V was pared by 0 bases and J by 8 bases, with 12 bases between. Germline CDR1 reads SGHRS; CDR2 reads YFSETQ. CDR3: CASSLASGSDSPLHF. DNA for the CDR3: TGCGCCAGCAGCTTGGCCTCAGGGTCGGATTCACCCCTCCACTTT.

This clone was found once. This chain joins TRBV5-1 and TRBJ2-1; 10 bases fit TRBD2. The CDR3 length is 16 residues. V dropped 2 bases and J dropped 5; count of bases not matched to a gene: 7. Germline assignment: CDR1 SGHRS and CDR2 YFSETQ. As DNA, the CDR3 is TGCGCCAGCAGCTTACAACTAGCGGGACCAAACAATGAGCAGTTCTTC. Its protein is CASSLQLAGPNNEQFF.

The gene calls are TRBV4-3 and TRBJ2-7, with no clear D. Germline lookup yields CDR1 LGHNA and CDR2 YSLEER. The CDR3 sequence is 14 residues long. Trimming took off 1 base at V and 2 bases at J, with 9 bases between the two ends. The CDR3 DNA follows: TGCGCCAGCAGCCAAGTTGGCAAACCCTACGAGCAGTACTTC. It encodes CASSQVGKPYEQYF.

The genes are TRBV28 and TRBJ2-7, with 11 nucleotides matching TRBD2. Germline V gives CDR1 MDHEN, CDR2 SYDVKM. V shed 8 bases and J 4 bases; nucleotides not matched to a gene: 7. The CDR3 contains 14 residues. The chain's CDR3 is CASGSGTSGYEQYF. DNA of the CDR3: TGTGCCAGCGGCTCCGGGACTAGCGGTTACGAGCAGTACTTC.

The rearrangement uses TRBV27 and TRBJ1-5, with a tentative D call TRBD1 (5 bases). Deletions cut 5 bases from V and 5 bases from J, with 13 bases between. This CDR3 contains 14 residues. CDR1 and CDR2 from the germline V gene are MNHEY and SMNVEV (reference sequence). This chain's CDR3 is CASSPDSRYQPQHF. In DNA form, the CDR3 reads TGTGCCAGCAGTCCAGACAGCCGCTATCAGCCCCAGCATTTT.